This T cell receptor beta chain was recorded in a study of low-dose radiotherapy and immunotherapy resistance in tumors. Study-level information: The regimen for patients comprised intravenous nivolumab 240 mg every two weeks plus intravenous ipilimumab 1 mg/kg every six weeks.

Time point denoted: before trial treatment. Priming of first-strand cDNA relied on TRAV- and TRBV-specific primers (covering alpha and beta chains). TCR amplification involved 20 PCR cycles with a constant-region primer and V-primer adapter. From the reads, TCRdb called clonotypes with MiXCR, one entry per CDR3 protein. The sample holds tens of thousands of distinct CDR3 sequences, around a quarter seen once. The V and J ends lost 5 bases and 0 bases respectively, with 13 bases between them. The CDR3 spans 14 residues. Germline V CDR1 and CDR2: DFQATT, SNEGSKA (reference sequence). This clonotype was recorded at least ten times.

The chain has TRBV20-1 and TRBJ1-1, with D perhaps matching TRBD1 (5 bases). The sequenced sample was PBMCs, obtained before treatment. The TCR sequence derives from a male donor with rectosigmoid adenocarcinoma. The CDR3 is CSASDILMNTEAFF. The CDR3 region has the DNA TGCAGTGCTTCGGACATCCTCATGAACACTGAAGCTTTCTTT.